These 15 T cell receptor beta chains were all obtained from the same sample, sequenced in a study of technical replicates of blood from several donors. Only in-frame clones appear in the TCRdb table, and some are missing; sequencing was by immunoSEQ multiplex PCR. The repertoire has about 50,000 clones, nearly 95% of them found once; the top ten carry about 3.2%. The sequenced sample was PBMCs. The receptors were sampled from a human donor in good health. Some clones in this sample may be carry-over from other donors' samples.

This clone was counted once. V is TRBV30 and J is TRBJ1-6; no reliable D call. V lost 6 bases and J 4 bases, leaving 10 bases between the germline ends. CDR3 length equals 13 residues. CDR1 and CDR2 from the germline V gene are GTSNPN and SVGIG (reference sequence). As DNA, the CDR3 is TGTGCCTGCCGGGGAGAGTATAATTCACCCCTCCACTTT. Protein: CACRGEYNSPLHF.

V is TRBV4-1 and J is TRBJ2-1; D unresolved. With 4 bases removed from V and 3 bases from J, the gap between germline ends came to 7 bases. The CDR3 spans 13 residues. Per the germline V gene, CDR1 is MGHRA and CDR2 is YSYEKL. DNA for the CDR3: TGCGCCAGCAGCCCACTACACTACAATGAGCAGTTCTTC. Translated, it gives CASSPLHYNEQFF.

CDR3 sequence reads: CASRAAGGTEAFF. In DNA, the CDR3 is TGTGCCAGCAGAGCAGCAGGGGGCACTGAAGCTTTCTTT. The rearrangement links TRBV6-6 to TRBJ1-1, with 7 bases identical to TRBD1. CDR1 is MNHNY, CDR2 SVGAGI, per germline (reference sequence). V shed 6 bases, J shed 4 bases, and the junction held 5 bases outside the gene matches. The CDR3 consists of 13 residues.

The chain links TRBV2 to TRBJ1-1; 7 nucleotides match TRBD1. Germline V gene sequence: CDR1 SNHLY, CDR2 FYNNEI. Unmatched junction bases numbered 13, after V lost 7 bases and J lost 5 bases. The CDR3 spans 15 residues. The DNA of the CDR3 is TGTGCCAGCATCATAGGACAGGTTGGAGGTACTGAAGCTTTCTTT. This encodes CASIIGQVGGTEAFF.

The chain recombines TRBV11-2 with TRBJ2-3, with TRBD1 matching over 11 bases. The J segment lost 4 bases and the V segment lost 4 bases, leaving 10 bases of the junction unmatched. The V gene's germline CDR1 is SGHAT and CDR2 FQNNGV. This CDR3 is 17 amino acids long. CDR3 nucleotide sequence: TGTGCCAGCAGCTACGGACAGGGGGCTTCCGTTGCAGATACGCAGTATTTT. Translated: CASSYGQGASVADTQYF.

This chain links TRBV4-1 with TRBJ2-7, with 12 bases identical to TRBD1. Germline V gene sequence: CDR1 MGHRA, CDR2 YSYEKL. V dropped 1 base and J dropped 4; count of bases not matched to a gene: 2. The CDR3 loop spans 15 amino acids. CDR3 bases: TGCGCCAGCAGCCAAGGGGGACAGGGGGCGTACGAGCAGTACTTC. It yields the protein CASSQGGQGAYEQYF.

The gene calls are TRBV5-4 and TRBJ2-5, with a tentative D call TRBD2 (6 bases). V gave up 3 bases and J gave up 4 bases, with 13 bases separating them. CDR3 size: 14 residues. Germline values: CDR1 SGHNT, CDR2 YYREEE (reference sequence). CDR3 residues: CASSYRLEGETQYF. The DNA for the CDR3 is TGTGCCAGCAGCTACCGACTGGAGGGAGAGACCCAGTACTTC. Variable domain in full (rest from reference TRBV5-4 and TRBJ2-5): ETGVTQSPTHLIKTRGQQVTLRCSSQSGHNTVSWYQQALGQGPQFIFQYYREEENGRGNFPPRFSGLQFPNYSSELNVNALELDDSALYLCASSYRLEGETQYFGPGTRLLVL.

Of note for this clone: The sample has other DNA sequences that encode this CDR3 too. This chain connects TRBV9 to TRBJ1-2, with 9 bases aligning to TRBD1. The CDR3 has 14 amino acids. Germline assignment: CDR1 SGDLS and CDR2 YYNGEE. Trimming removed 4 bases from V and 6 bases from J; junction bases left unmatched: 7. CDR3 coding DNA: TGTGCCAGCAGCCCCCGGGGACAGGGCGATGGCTACACCTTC. Translation: CASSPRGQGDGYTF.

The rearrangement uses TRBV7-3 and TRBJ2-5; D may be TRBD2 (6 bases). Trimming cost V 2 bases and J 1 base, with 14 bases left between them. Germline V gene data show CDR1 as SGHTA and CDR2 as FQGTGA. The CDR3 spans 16 residues. CDR3 sequence reads: CASSLLPRGTQETQYF. DNA for the CDR3: TGTGCCAGCAGCTTACTTCCCCGGGGGACCCAAGAGACCCAGTACTTC.

The V and J genes are TRBV9 and TRBJ1-1; a weak D match, TRBD1 (5 bases). The germline CDR1 and CDR2 sequences are SGDLS and YYNGEE. This CDR3 is 15 amino acids long. Trimming shortened V by 3 bases and J by 0 bases, and 12 bases separated the two germline ends. The CDR3 DNA is TGTGCCAGCAGCGCCGCACAGGCGGTGAACACTGAAGCTTTCTTT. It encodes CASSAAQAVNTEAFF. Filled out from reference TRBV9 and TRBJ1-1, the complete variable domain reads DSGVTQTPKHLITATGQRVTLRCSPRSGDLSVYWYQQSLDQGLQFLIQYYNGEERAKGNILERFSAQQFPDLHSELNLSSLELGDSALYFCASSAAQAVNTEAFFGQGTRLTVV.

The chain links TRBV27 to TRBJ2-1; the match to TRBD2 covers 10 bases. The CDR3 runs to 16 residues. V was clipped by 9 bases and J by 4 bases; unmatched bases: 12. Per the germline V gene, CDR1 is MNHEY and CDR2 is SMNVEV (reference sequence). CDR3 residues: CASFVDSSGGYNEQFF. CDR3 coding DNA: TGTGCCAGTTTTGTCGATTCTAGCGGGGGATACAATGAGCAGTTCTTC.

The chain couples TRBV2 to TRBJ1-5; tentative D call: TRBD1 (5 bases). The CDR3 covers 12 residues. Germline V gene data show CDR1 as SNHLY and CDR2 as FYNNEI. Between the trimmed V and J ends, which lost 6 bases and 3 bases, there was a span of 6 bases. Here the CDR3 reads CASRGLNQPQHF. Here the CDR3 DNA reads TGTGCCAGCAGGGGGCTCAATCAGCCCCAGCATTTT.

This clone has only a few counts. This rearrangement joins TRBV5-6 to TRBJ1-5; 9 bases map to TRBD1. The CDR3 contains 17 residues. Trimming removed 0 bases from V and 6 bases from J; junction bases left unmatched: 10. From germline, CDR1 is SGHDT and CDR2 YYEEEE. The CDR3 bases are TGTGCCAGCAGCTTGGGTAGCCTTACAGGGGGCGTTCAGCCCCAGCATTTT. Amino acids: CASSLGSLTGGVQPQHF.

The rearrangement uses TRBV19 and TRBJ1-1; maybe TRBD1 (6 bases). With 5 bases removed from V and 7 bases from J, the gap between germline ends came to 17 bases. Germline V gene data show CDR1 as LNHDA and CDR2 as SQIVND (reference sequence). CDR3 length equals 14 residues. In DNA form, the CDR3 reads TGTGCCAGTAGTCCGGGACATCGAAATGTTGAAGCTTTCTTT. This sequence encodes CASSPGHRNVEAFF.

CDR3 loop: CASSYGTQGYEQYF. The CDR3 DNA is TGTGCCAGCAGCTACGGGACACAAGGCTACGAGCAGTACTTC. The chain recombines TRBV6-1 with TRBJ2-7, with a possible D match to TRBD1 (6 bases). V lost 6 bases to trimming and J lost 3 bases, with 15 bases between them. Germline lookup yields CDR1 MNHNS and CDR2 SASEGT. This CDR3 has 14 amino acids.